The 32 T cell receptor beta chains in this list originate from one sample, sequenced in a study of T cells after posttransplantation cyclophosphamide (TCRdb year 2016). The receptor library was made with the immunoSEQ multiplex PCR assay. TCRdb took over this immuneACCESS table, retaining in-frame rearrangements with V and J assigned. Such tables are incomplete; in checked studies, under half of the missing clones stem from an unresolved V gene, and the remainder is unexplained. In this sample, tens of thousands of clones appear, none counted once only. Less than 2% of the sample is taken by the ten largest. This specimen's treatment or condition label, per the study, means: high-dose cyclophosphamide on days +3 and +4 as single-agent GVHD prophylaxis. Patients in the PTCy group got busulfan and fludarabine conditioning, a marrow graft from a related or unrelated donor, and cyclophosphamide on days +3 and +4.

Sequences were derived from PBMCs, sampled after allogeneic stem cell transplant with posttransplant cyclophosphamide. The receptors come from a male patient younger than 35 who received an allogeneic stem cell transplant from a related donor, was CMV-positive, and had no GVHD. Some T cells seen after a transplant may have their origin in the graft donor.

This clone was picked up many times. As DNA, the CDR3 is TGTGCCTGGAGGGAGACCGGGACTAACCACTACGAGCAGTACTTC. Translation gives CAWRETGTNHYEQYF. The rearrangement joins TRBV30 to TRBJ2-7, with 7 positions matching TRBD2. The CDR3 spans 15 residues. V gave up 3 bases and J gave up 3 bases; unmatched junction bases: 11. The germline V gene has CDR1 GTSNPN and CDR2 SVGIG (reference sequence).

This clone was detected ten times or more. CDR3 region: CASSLDRGPTGELFF. DNA of the CDR3: TGTGCCAGCTCATTGGACAGGGGGCCTACCGGGGAGCTGTTTTTT. The J gene is TRBJ2-2, the V gene TRBV18, with TRBD1 identical over 11 bases. V shed 5 bases and J 5 bases; nucleotides not matched to a gene: 4. This CDR3 has 15 residues. Germline loops: CDR1 KGHSH, CDR2 LQKENI.

This clone was recorded at least ten times. The rearrangement joins TRBV4-1 to TRBJ1-1, with D possibly matching TRBD1 (5 bases). The length of the CDR3 is 16 residues. CDR1 is MGHRA and CDR2 is YSYEKL in the germline V gene. V lost 3 bases to trimming and J lost 1 base, with 15 bases between them. CDR3 DNA sequence: TGCGCCAGCAGCCACGGGGGGAACAACTGGAACACTGAAGCTTTCTTT. It is translated as CASSHGGNNWNTEAFF.

This clone occurred many times. The CDR3 loop reads CASINTDRGTEAFF. CDR3 nucleotides: TGCGCCAGCATCAATACCGACAGGGGCACTGAAGCTTTCTTT. The chain is built from TRBV5-1 and TRBJ1-1, with 8 bases fitting TRBD1. After removal of 6 bases from V and 4 bases from J, the junction contained 8 bases not matched to a gene. This CDR3 has 14 amino acids. From germline, CDR1 is SGHRS and CDR2 YFSETQ.

This clone appeared many times. The V and J genes are TRBV19 and TRBJ2-7; 7 bases agree with TRBD1. Germline loops: CDR1 LNHDA, CDR2 SQIVND (reference sequence). This CDR3 contains 14 residues. The junction had 1 base not matched to a gene; V was cut back by 2 bases and J by 0 bases. The CDR3 nucleotides are TGTGCCAGTAGTATACAGGGGGTCTCCTACGAGCAGTACTTC. This encodes CASSIQGVSYEQYF.

The sample holds a few counts of this clone. The chain carries TRBV5-1 and TRBJ2-5; D is perhaps TRBD2 (6 bases). Gene TRBJ2-7 matches the end of the DNA better, so the J call may be wrong. The CDR3 spans 15 residues. Germline CDR1 reads SGHRS; CDR2 reads YFSETQ. The CDR3 is CASSLIAAVGYEQYF. The DNA for the CDR3 is TGCGCCAGCAGCTTGATAGCGGCAGTAGGTTACGAGCAGTACTTC.

This clone was observed at least ten times. The chain couples TRBV15 to TRBJ1-5; D is uncertain. CDR3 length: 15 amino acids. Germline V gene sequence: CDR1 LNHNV, CDR2 YYDKDF (reference sequence). V lost 0 bases, J lost 7 bases, and 13 bases lay in between. CDR3 in DNA: TGTGCCACCAGCAGAGATCTTGGGAGAGGACAGCCCCAGCATTTT. The encoded protein is CATSRDLGRGQPQHF.

This clone was detected only a few times. V is TRBV18 and J is TRBJ2-2; D might be TRBD1 (5 bases). Deletions cut 2 bases from V and 4 bases from J, with 14 bases between. There are 16 residues in the CDR3. Germline V gene sequence: CDR1 KGHSH, CDR2 LQKENI. The CDR3 DNA is TGTGCCAGCTCACCAAGGGTAGACAGATTCACCGGGGAGCTGTTTTTT. Its translation: CASSPRVDRFTGELFF.

The V call is TRBV5-5, the J call TRBJ2-1; 11 bases agree with TRBD2. V was pared by 2 bases and J by 6 bases, with 4 bases of the junction left unmatched. The CDR3 covers 15 residues. The germline CDR1 and CDR2 sequences are SGHKS and YYEKEE (reference sequence). CDR3 DNA sequence: TGTGCCAGCAGCTTTTACGGGACTAGCGGCAATGAGCAGTTCTTC. Residues: CASSFYGTSGNEQFF.

In this sample, this clone turned up many times. This sequence joins TRBV6-4 and TRBJ1-1; no clear D. The CDR3 loop spans 13 amino acids. CDR1 and CDR2 from the germline V gene are MRHNA and SNTAGT. Trimming cost V 2 bases and J 1 base, with 5 bases left between them. CDR3 loop: CASSDGRNTEAFF. CDR3 sequence (DNA): TGTGCCAGCAGTGACGGGAGGAACACTGAAGCTTTCTTT.

This clone came up many times. The chain uses TRBV6-5 and TRBJ2-7, with 8 nucleotides matching TRBD1. Trimming took 5 bases from V and 0 from J; bases not matched to a gene: 3. Germline V gene lookup returns CDR1 MNHEY and CDR2 SVGAGI. This CDR3 has 14 residues. The CDR3 protein is CASSRTGSSYEQYF. CDR3 bases: TGTGCCAGCAGTAGGACAGGGAGCTCCTACGAGCAGTACTTC.

This clone was picked up many times. V gene TRBV5-1 combines with J gene TRBJ1-3, with 7 bases matching TRBD1. CDR1 is SGHRS and CDR2 is YFSETQ in the germline V gene. This CDR3 contains 15 residues. V lost 4 bases, J lost 0 bases, and 4 bases stayed unmatched. CDR3: CASSTAGGSGNTIYF. CDR3 DNA: TGCGCCAGCAGCACCGCAGGGGGCTCTGGAAACACCATATATTTT.

This clone occurred many times. The CDR3 DNA reads TGTGCCAGCAGTGAACCCGGGACTGAGAATGAGCAGTTCTTC. This encodes CASSEPGTENEQFF. The chain couples TRBV2 to TRBJ2-1; maybe TRBD2 (6 bases). Germline assignment: CDR1 SNHLY and CDR2 FYNNEI. V lost 2 bases, J lost 7 bases, and 12 bases lay in between. The CDR3 has 14 amino acids.

This clone appeared many times. Written as DNA, the CDR3 is TGTGCCAGCAGCTTACTGGGGGCCACCGGGACAGGAAACTATGGCTACACCTTC. This encodes CASSLLGATGTGNYGYTF. The chain employs TRBV13 and TRBJ1-2, with 8 bases identical to TRBD1. Germline V lookup: CDR1 PRHDT, CDR2 FYEKMQ (reference sequence). This CDR3 is built from 18 residues. Trimming cost V 2 bases and J 2 bases; bases outside gene matches: 13.

This clone was observed at least ten times. The chain combines TRBV6-5 with TRBJ1-6; perhaps TRBD1 as D (5 bases). V lost 0 bases and J lost 9, with 15 bases in between. There are 16 residues in the CDR3. Per the germline V gene, CDR1 is MNHEY and CDR2 is SVGAGI. CDR3 residues: CASSYSRGDLGSPLHF. CDR3 bases: TGTGCCAGCAGTTACTCTCGGGGGGACTTGGGTTCACCCCTCCACTTT.

This clone has a count of ten or more. V and J are TRBV7-9 and TRBJ2-1; D unresolved. CDR3 length: 15 amino acids. Between the trimmed V and J ends, which lost 0 bases and 0 bases, there was a span of 6 bases. From germline, CDR1 is SEHNR and CDR2 FQNEAQ (reference sequence). CDR3: CASSLAASSYNEQFF. The CDR3 DNA follows: TGTGCCAGCAGCTTAGCGGCTAGCTCCTACAATGAGCAGTTCTTC.

The table lists this clone with many counts. The chain employs TRBV6-5 and TRBJ2-3; 7 nucleotides line up with TRBD1. In germline, CDR1 is MNHEY, CDR2 SVGAGI. CDR3 length equals 14 residues. V shed 2 bases, J shed 5 bases, and the junction held 4 bases outside the gene matches. In DNA form, the CDR3 reads TGTGCCAGCAGTTACAGGGGGCGTAAAGATACGCAGTATTTT. Translated, it gives CASSYRGRKDTQYF.

This clone was seen at least ten times. The gene calls are TRBV18 and TRBJ1-1, with 11 nucleotides matching TRBD1. The CDR3 runs to 15 residues. Trimming cost V 4 bases and J 1 base; bases outside gene matches: 2. In germline, CDR1 is KGHSH, CDR2 LQKENI. CDR3 nucleotide sequence: TGTGCCAGCTCACGGGGACAGGGGGGGAACACTGAAGCTTTCTTT. This gives the protein CASSRGQGGNTEAFF.

This clone came up many times. The chain joins TRBV9 to TRBJ2-3; 9 positions match TRBD2. The V gene's germline CDR1 is SGDLS and CDR2 YYNGEE. CDR3 length: 15 amino acids. With 4 bases clipped from V and 3 bases from J, the junction kept 6 bases outside the gene matches. The CDR3 protein is CASSPSGVVTDTQYF. DNA for the CDR3: TGTGCCAGCAGCCCTAGCGGGGTTGTAACAGATACGCAGTATTTT. The full variable domain, in which reference TRBV9 and TRBJ2-3 provide the parts outside the CDR3, is DSGVTQTPKHLITATGQRVTLRCSPRSGDLSVYWYQQSLDQGLQFLIQYYNGEERAKGNILERFSAQQFPDLHSELNLSSLELGDSALYFCASSPSGVVTDTQYFGPGTRLTVL.

In this sample, this clone turned up many times. The chain links TRBV28 to TRBJ2-7; no firm D call. The CDR3 has 12 amino acids. V lost 7 bases and J lost 2, with 9 bases in between. Germline loops: CDR1 MDHEN, CDR2 SYDVKM. CDR3: CASNPGTYEQYF. The CDR3 DNA sequence: TGTGCCAGCAATCCAGGCACCTACGAGCAGTACTTC.

This clone was observed at least ten times. V usage is TRBV19 and J usage is TRBJ2-3; the match to TRBD2 covers 7 bases. The CDR3 consists of 13 residues. Germline V gene sequence: CDR1 LNHDA, CDR2 SQIVND (reference sequence). V shed 5 bases, J shed 6 bases, and the junction held 5 bases outside the gene matches. CDR3 coding DNA: TGTGCCAGTAGTCGGGGGGTCAGCGATACGCAGTATTTT. Translated, it gives CASSRGVSDTQYF.

In its sample, this clone was seen many times. The rearrangement links TRBV19 to TRBJ1-2, with 11 bases lining up with TRBD1. CDR1 and CDR2 from the germline V gene are LNHDA and SQIVND (reference sequence). The ends lost 6 bases at V and 7 bases at J; junction bases unmatched: 7. The CDR3 contains 14 residues. CDR3 coding DNA: TGTGCCAGTAGCCCGGGACAGGGGGTTGGTGGCTACACCTTC. It yields the protein CASSPGQGVGGYTF.

This clone has a count of ten or more. The V gene is TRBV27, the J gene TRBJ2-7; no clear D. Per germline, CDR1 MNHEY and CDR2 SMNVEV (reference sequence). V was pared by 4 bases and J by 4 bases, with 5 bases between. The CDR3 extends over 11 amino acids. The CDR3 here is CASSSRYEQYF. CDR3 DNA sequence: TGTGCCAGCAGTTCGAGGTACGAGCAGTACTTC.

This clone appeared a few times. The J gene is TRBJ1-6, the V gene TRBV6-4; D is unresolved. Germline-derived CDR1 and CDR2 are MRHNA and SNTAGT. This CDR3 spans 16 amino acids. Trimming stripped 8 bases from V and 13 bases from J, with 27 bases between. This CDR3 reads CASPHIHTHTVLPLHF. The CDR3 DNA reads TGTGCCAGCCCTCACATCCACACTCATACAGTTTTGCCCCTCCACTTT.

There are many counts of this clone. The V call is TRBV10-2, the J call TRBJ2-1, with D unresolved. Trimming left V 0 bases short and J 6 bases short, with 9 bases between. The CDR3 is 14 residues long. The germline V gene encodes CDR1 WSHSY and CDR2 SAAADI. The CDR3 coding sequence is TGCGCCAGCAGTGAGTCGACTTTATTCAATGAGCAGTTCTTC. Translation: CASSESTLFNEQFF.

There are many counts of this clone. The rearrangement joins TRBV27 to TRBJ1-6, with 7 bases aligning to TRBD1. CDR1 and CDR2 (germline): MNHEY, SMNVEV (reference sequence). J gave up 0 bases and V 0 bases, and 11 bases lay outside the gene matches. This CDR3 spans 20 amino acids. CDR3 sequence reads: CASSLSPSTGKGSYNSPLHF. CDR3 DNA: TGTGCCAGCAGTTTATCCCCGTCGACAGGGAAGGGCTCCTATAATTCACCCCTCCACTTT.

This clone has a count of ten or more. This sequence joins TRBV7-9 and TRBJ2-7; D ambiguous. The germline V gene encodes CDR1 SEHNR and CDR2 FQNEAQ (reference sequence). The CDR3 totals 15 residues. The V gene lost 3 bases and the J gene lost 3 bases, with 15 bases spanning the gap. In DNA form, the CDR3 reads TGTGCCAGCAGCTTGGTTACCTCTTCTAGCTACGAGCAGTACTTC. Translation: CASSLVTSSSYEQYF.

Many counts were recorded for this clone. The gene calls are TRBV10-2 and TRBJ1-5; D ambiguous. The CDR3 sequence is 15 residues long. CDR1 and CDR2 (germline): WSHSY, SAAADI. The V gene lost 8 bases and the J gene lost 0 bases, with 14 bases spanning the gap. The CDR3: CASSEAGFSNQPQHF. In DNA, the CDR3 is TGCGCCAGCTCGGAGGCGGGGTTTAGCAATCAGCCCCAGCATTTT.

This clone came up many times. The V gene is TRBV19, the J gene TRBJ1-2; tentatively, D is TRBD1 (5 bases). Trimming took off 4 bases at V and 5 bases at J, with 14 bases between the two ends. Germline V CDR1 and CDR2: LNHDA, SQIVND (reference sequence). This CDR3 comprises 14 residues. Written as DNA, the CDR3 is TGTGCCAGTAGTAACCCGACAGATGGGTATGGCTACACCTTC. Its translation: CASSNPTDGYGYTF.

The chain joins TRBV7-8 to TRBJ1-3; 10 bases fit TRBD1. The germline gives CDR1 SGHVS, CDR2 FQNEAQ. With 4 bases clipped from V and 0 bases from J, the junction kept 6 bases outside the gene matches. The length of the CDR3 is 17 residues. This chain's CDR3 is CASSSGTGAFSGNTIYF. CDR3 bases: TGTGCCAGCAGCTCGGGGACAGGGGCTTTCTCTGGAAACACCATATATTTT.

This clone showed up many times. The chain couples TRBV7-9 to TRBJ1-1; D is unclear. V lost 5 bases to trimming and J lost 8 bases, with 15 bases between them. Germline V gene data show CDR1 as SEHNR and CDR2 as FQNEAQ (reference sequence). The CDR3 is 13 amino acids. In DNA, the CDR3 is TGTGCCAGCAGCCCCTCGGGGAATAAGGAAGCTTTCTTT. It encodes CASSPSGNKEAFF.

There are many counts of this clone. The rearrangement uses TRBV5-1 and TRBJ2-5; 8 nucleotides match TRBD2. V was pared by 4 bases and J by 5 bases, with 10 bases of the junction left unmatched. CDR3 size: 15 residues. Germline V gene lookup returns CDR1 SGHRS and CDR2 YFSETQ. The CDR3 nucleotides are TGCGCCAGCAGCCTATCCGGGACTAGGGGCGAGACCCAGTACTTC. Protein: CASSLSGTRGETQYF. The complete variable domain, with remaining parts taken from reference TRBV5-1 and TRBJ2-5, reads KAGVTQTPRYLIKTRGQQVTLSCSPISGHRSVSWYQQTPGQGLQFLFEYFSETQRNKGNFPGRFSGRQFSNSRSEMNVSTLELGDSALYLCASSLSGTRGETQYFGPGTRLLVL.